The rows below give T cell receptor beta chains drawn from one sample of a study of cytomegalovirus exposure and HLA in healthy donors. Clones were read by immunoSEQ multiplex PCR, and TCRdb kept only the in-frame ones, dropping some. The sample holds 150,000 to 200,000 clones; about 80% are singletons and the top ten take 2% to 2.5%. Sequencing input: PBMCs. The source of these receptors is a woman between 25 and 40 years old in good health and CMV-seropositive. Each CDR3 is given with its conserved first and last residue. D genes are given only for firm matches.

V,D,J,CDR3,DNA
TRBV29-1,TRBD2,TRBJ2-4,CSVEPGLAGEGIQYF,TGCAGCGTTGAGCCGGGACTAGCGGGGGAGGGCATTCAGTACTTC
TRBV2,.,TRBJ2-1,CASSPSWGGRVQFF,TGTGCCAGCAGTCCATCCTGGGGGGGGCGTGTGCAGTTCTTC
TRBV7-2,.,TRBJ1-2,CASSLGPPRNYGYTF,TGTGCCAGCAGCTTAGGCCCCCCCAGGAACTATGGCTACACCTTC
TRBV28,.,TRBJ1-4,CASTITGKGEKLFF,TGTGCCAGCACCATCACAGGGAAGGGCGAAAAACTGTTTTTT
TRBV5-4,TRBD1,TRBJ2-5,CASSGSGTEVQETQYF,TGTGCCAGCAGCGGATCCGGGACAGAGGTTCAAGAGACCCAGTACTTC
TRBV30,.,TRBJ2-2,CAWSVPRSQGFYGELFF,TGTGCCTGGAGTGTACCAAGGAGCCAGGGTTTCTACGGGGAGCTGTTTTTT
TRBV5-1,.,TRBJ2-1,CASRKTQGSYNEQFF,TGCGCCAGCAGAAAAACACAGGGCTCCTACAATGAGCAGTTCTTC
TRBV9,TRBD1,TRBJ2-7,CASSVERLGTGASEQYF,TGTGCCAGCAGCGTAGAGCGACTAGGGACAGGGGCGTCCGAGCAGTACTTC
TRBV2,.,TRBJ1-4,CATRENSATNEKLFF,TGTGCCACTCGAGAAAACTCGGCAACTAATGAAAAACTGTTTTTT
TRBV19,TRBD1,TRBJ1-2,CASSDPGRGSYGYTF,TGTGCCAGTAGTGACCCAGGCAGGGGGAGCTATGGCTACACCTTC